This T cell receptor beta chain was documented in a study of Graves' ophthalmopathy and Graves' hyperthyroidism. Study background: At initial diagnosis, peripheral blood was obtained, and this preceded any treatment.

The germline gives CDR1 MNHNS, CDR2 SASEGT. Trimming took off 7 bases at V and 2 bases at J, with 8 bases between the two ends. The CDR3 is made up of 12 amino acids. General study points: The model forecast ophthalmopathy progression, reaching around 70% sensitivity and about 75% specificity.

It was on clinical symptoms, serum thyroxine, TRAb, thyroid ultrasound and orbital computed tomography that diagnosis relied. There are many counts of this clonotype. Its cognate antigen is unknown. For repertoire sequencing, the TCR beta CDR3 regions were amplified from RNA transcripts. HTBI-primed first-round RT-PCR preceded second-round multiplex PCR. MiXCR, applied by TCRdb to the multiplex PCR reads, yields one record per CDR3 protein. The sample has about 380,000 distinct CDR3 sequences; 15% are singletons. The sequencing input was peripheral blood. This chain connects TRBV6-1 to TRBJ1-2; a possible D gene is TRBD1 (6 bases). The sequence was collected from a woman aged 18 to 35 with stable Graves' hyperthyroidism. In DNA, the CDR3 is TGTGCCAGCAAACAGGGAAACTATGGCTACACCTTC. It specifies CASKQGNYGYTF.